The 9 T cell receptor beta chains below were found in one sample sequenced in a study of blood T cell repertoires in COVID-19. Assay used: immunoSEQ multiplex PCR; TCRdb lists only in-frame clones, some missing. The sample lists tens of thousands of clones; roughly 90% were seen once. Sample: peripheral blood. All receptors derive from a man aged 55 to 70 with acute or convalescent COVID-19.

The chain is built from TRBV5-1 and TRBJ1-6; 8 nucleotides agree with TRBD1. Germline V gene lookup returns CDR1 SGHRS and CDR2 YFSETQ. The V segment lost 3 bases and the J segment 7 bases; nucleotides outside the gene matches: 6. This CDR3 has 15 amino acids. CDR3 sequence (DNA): TGCGCCAGCAGCTCAGGGGGCGCGGGGAATTCACCCCTCCACTTT. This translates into CASSSGGAGNSPLHF.

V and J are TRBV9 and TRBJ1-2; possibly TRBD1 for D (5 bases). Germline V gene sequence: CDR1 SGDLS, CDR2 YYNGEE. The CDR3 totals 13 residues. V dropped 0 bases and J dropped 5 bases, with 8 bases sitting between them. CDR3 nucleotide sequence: TGTGCCAGCAGCGTAGAGGGGTATTATGGCTACACCTTC. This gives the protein CASSVEGYYGYTF.

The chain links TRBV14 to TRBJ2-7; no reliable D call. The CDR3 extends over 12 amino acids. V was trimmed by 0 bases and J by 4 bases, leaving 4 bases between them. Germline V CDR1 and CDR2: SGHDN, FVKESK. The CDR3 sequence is CASSQDMYEQYF. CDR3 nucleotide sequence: TGTGCCAGCAGCCAAGATATGTACGAGCAGTACTTC.

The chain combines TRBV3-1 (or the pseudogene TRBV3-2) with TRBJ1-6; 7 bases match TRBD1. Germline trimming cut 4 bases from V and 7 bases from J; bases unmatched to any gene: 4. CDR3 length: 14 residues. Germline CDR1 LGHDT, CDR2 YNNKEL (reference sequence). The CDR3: CASSLGTENSPLHF. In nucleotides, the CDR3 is TGTGCCAGCAGCCTTGGGACAGAGAATTCACCCCTCCACTTT.

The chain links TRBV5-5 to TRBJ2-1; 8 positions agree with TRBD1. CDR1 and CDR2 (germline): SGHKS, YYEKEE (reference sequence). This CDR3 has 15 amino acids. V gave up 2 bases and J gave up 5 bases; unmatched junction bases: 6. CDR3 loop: CASSFGGTGNNEQFF. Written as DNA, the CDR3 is TGTGCCAGCAGCTTTGGGGGGACAGGAAACAATGAGCAGTTCTTC.

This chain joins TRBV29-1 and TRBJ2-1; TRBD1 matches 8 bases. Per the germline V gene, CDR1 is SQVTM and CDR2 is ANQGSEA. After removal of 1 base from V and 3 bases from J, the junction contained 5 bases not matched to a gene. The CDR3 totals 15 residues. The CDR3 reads CSVEAARGLYNEQFF. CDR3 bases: TGCAGCGTTGAAGCCGCCAGGGGGCTCTACAATGAGCAGTTCTTC.

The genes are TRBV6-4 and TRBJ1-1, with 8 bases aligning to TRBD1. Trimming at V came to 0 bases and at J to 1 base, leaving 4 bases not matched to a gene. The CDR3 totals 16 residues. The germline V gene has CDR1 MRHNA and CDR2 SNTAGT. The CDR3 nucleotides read TGTGCCAGCAGTGACTCCCAGGGGGCATGGAACACTGAAGCTTTCTTT. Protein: CASSDSQGAWNTEAFF.

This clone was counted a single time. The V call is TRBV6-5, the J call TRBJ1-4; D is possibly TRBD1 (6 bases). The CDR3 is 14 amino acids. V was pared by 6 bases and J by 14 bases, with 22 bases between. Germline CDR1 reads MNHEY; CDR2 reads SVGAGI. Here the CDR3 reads CASSSTPTGPKLFF. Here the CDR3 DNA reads TGTGCCAGCAGCTCCACGCCAACAGGGCCCAAGCTGTTTTTT.

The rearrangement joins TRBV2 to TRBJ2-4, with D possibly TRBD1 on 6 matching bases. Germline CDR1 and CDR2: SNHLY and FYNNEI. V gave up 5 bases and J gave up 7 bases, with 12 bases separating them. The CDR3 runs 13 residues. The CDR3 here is CASSSQGFNIQYF. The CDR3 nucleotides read TGTGCCAGCAGTTCTCAGGGGTTTAACATTCAGTACTTC.